One and the same sample provided the 29 T cell receptor beta chains below, sequenced in a study of OX40 agonist ivuxolimab in advanced cancers. The protocol was immunoSEQ multiplex PCR, while the TCRdb copy is restricted to in-frame clones and leaves out a portion. This table holds about 20,000 clones, approximately 85% found once. Sequenced material: CD4+ or CD8+ T cells sorted from blood, taken in a trial of the OX40 agonist ivuxolimab. These receptors were collected from an adult with an advanced solid tumor such as melanoma, head and neck, liver or kidney cancer.

V gene TRBV6-4 combines with J gene TRBJ2-1, with TRBD2 as a possible D gene (5 bases). Germline lookup yields CDR1 MRHNA and CDR2 SNTAGT. This CDR3 is 13 amino acids long. Trimming took 4 bases from V and 3 from J, leaving 7 bases between them. CDR3 in DNA: TGTGCCAGCAGTGCCCGGGACTACAATGAGCAGTTCTTC. It specifies CASSARDYNEQFF.

This chain links TRBV28 with TRBJ2-7; 9 bases fit TRBD1. V lost 4 bases, J lost 2 bases, and 6 bases stayed unmatched. The CDR3 runs 15 residues. The germline CDR1 and CDR2 sequences are MDHEN and SYDVKM. CDR3 nucleotides: TGTGCCAGCAGTTCCGACAGGGGGTACCCCTACGAGCAGTACTTC. Its translation: CASSSDRGYPYEQYF. The whole variable domain, remainder taken from reference TRBV28 and TRBJ2-7, is DVKVTQSSRYLVKRTGEKVFLECVQDMDHENMFWYRQDPGLGLRLIYFSYDVKMKEKGDIPEGYSVSREKKERFSLILESASTNQTSMYLCASSSDRGYPYEQYFGPGTRLTVT.

V and J are TRBV30 and TRBJ2-1, with D hard to call. Germline lookup yields CDR1 GTSNPN and CDR2 SVGIG (reference sequence). The CDR3 contains 16 residues. The ends were cut back, 0 bases at V and 2 bases at J, with 14 bases in the middle. CDR3 bases: TGTGCCTGGAGTGTGTCACTGACCAGACCCTACAATGAGCAGTTCTTC. Encoded protein: CAWSVSLTRPYNEQFF.

The CDR3 protein is CASSRQGMNTEAFF. The CDR3 coding sequence is TGTGCCAGCAGTCGACAGGGCATGAACACTGAAGCTTTCTTT. V is TRBV6-6 and J is TRBJ1-1, with TRBD1 matching 7 bases. This CDR3 comprises 14 residues. The J segment lost 0 bases and the V segment lost 5 bases, leaving 3 bases of the junction unmatched. Germline values: CDR1 MNHNY, CDR2 SVGAGI (reference sequence).

V gene TRBV19 combines with J gene TRBJ1-1; D perhaps matches TRBD1 (5 bases). Per the germline V gene, CDR1 is LNHDA and CDR2 is SQIVND (reference sequence). The CDR3 has 12 residues. V was clipped by 5 bases and J by 1 base, with 5 bases between them. CDR3 bases: TGTGCCAGTAGTCAGGGGAACACTGAAGCTTTCTTT. This gives the protein CASSQGNTEAFF.

V usage is TRBV14 and J usage is TRBJ2-7; unclear D gene. Per germline, CDR1 SGHDN and CDR2 FVKESK. Trimming removed 1 base from V and 2 bases from J, with 12 bases in between. The CDR3 is 15 amino acids. CDR3: CASSQGPGGPYEQYF. Here the CDR3 DNA reads TGTGCCAGCAGCCAAGGCCCGGGTGGGCCCTACGAGCAGTACTTC.

The rearrangement links TRBV28 to TRBJ2-1, with 7 positions matching TRBD1. The J segment lost 2 bases and the V segment lost 8 bases, leaving 9 bases of the junction unmatched. The CDR3 loop spans 15 amino acids. Germline V gene sequence: CDR1 MDHEN, CDR2 SYDVKM. For the CDR3, the DNA is TGTGCCAGCGCACCGACAGGGATCACCTACAATGAGCAGTTCTTC. It yields the protein CASAPTGITYNEQFF.

The rearrangement joins TRBV4-1 to TRBJ2-2; tentative D call: TRBD2 (6 bases). Germline values: CDR1 MGHRA, CDR2 YSYEKL. Trimming cost V 3 bases and J 5 bases, with 19 bases left between them. CDR3 length equals 17 residues. The CDR3 nucleotides read TGCGCCAGCAGCCAGAGAAGGTCGGCCGGAGGGACCGGGGAGCTGTTTTTT. This gives the protein CASSQRRSAGGTGELFF.

The chain is built from TRBV4-1 and TRBJ1-1; perhaps TRBD1 as D (5 bases). Germline V gene sequence: CDR1 MGHRA, CDR2 YSYEKL. V shed 6 bases and J shed 1 base, with 9 bases lying between them. CDR3 size: 13 residues. The CDR3 protein is CASRMGTNTEAFF. CDR3 DNA sequence: TGCGCCAGCAGGATGGGGACGAACACTGAAGCTTTCTTT.

The V gene is TRBV14, the J gene TRBJ2-2; 9 bases are shared with TRBD1. The CDR3 is 15 residues long. V dropped 4 bases and J dropped 7; count of bases not matched to a gene: 7. CDR1 SGHDN and CDR2 FVKESK come from the germline V gene. For the CDR3, the DNA is TGTGCCAGCAGCCGAGGACAGGGGCGGGTCGGGGAGCTGTTTTTT. This encodes CASSRGQGRVGELFF.

The gene calls are TRBV5-1 and TRBJ1-1, with a possible D match to TRBD1 (5 bases). V lost 3 bases to trimming and J lost 4 bases, with 13 bases between them. CDR1 is SGHRS, CDR2 YFSETQ, per germline. This CDR3 has 14 amino acids. CDR3 DNA sequence: TGCGCCAGCAGCTCCCTCGGGGGGGGCACTGAAGCTTTCTTT. Protein: CASSSLGGGTEAFF.

The table lists this clone with a few counts. The J gene is TRBJ1-5, the V gene TRBV28; D unresolved. CDR1 and CDR2 (germline): MDHEN, SYDVKM. V was shortened by 8 bases and J by 2 bases, with 1 base between the two germline ends. The CDR3 covers 10 residues. The CDR3 DNA reads as TGTGCCAGCGGCAATCAGCCCCAGCATTTT. Residues: CASGNQPQHF.

The V gene is TRBV18, the J gene TRBJ2-2, with a weak D call TRBD1 (6 bases). Germline assignment: CDR1 KGHSH and CDR2 LQKENI. The CDR3 is 14 residues long. Trimming left V 4 bases short and J 2 bases short, with 8 bases between. CDR3: CASSRDTNTGELFF. The CDR3 region has the DNA TGTGCCAGCTCACGGGACACAAACACCGGGGAGCTGTTTTTT.

This sequence joins TRBV4-1 and TRBJ1-2; D might be TRBD1 (6 bases). The germline V and J ends were trimmed by 5 bases and 14 bases, with 24 bases remaining between them. The germline V gene has CDR1 MGHRA and CDR2 YSYEKL. The CDR3 contains 14 residues. CDR3 sequence: CASSAAGGLPLVTF. In DNA form, the CDR3 reads TGCGCCAGCAGCGCTGCTGGGGGCCTCCCCCTCGTAACCTTC.

This chain links TRBV28 with TRBJ1-4; D call uncertain. Germline V gene lookup returns CDR1 MDHEN and CDR2 SYDVKM. The ends were cut back, 5 bases at V and 5 bases at J, with 9 bases in the middle. The CDR3 totals 13 residues. Here the CDR3 reads CASSNRNNEKLFF. In nucleotides, the CDR3 is TGTGCCAGCAGTAACCGGAACAATGAAAAACTGTTTTTT.

The V gene is TRBV7-7, the J gene TRBJ2-5; D tentatively reads TRBD1 or TRBD2 (7 bases each). V was clipped by 2 bases and J by 1 base, with 11 bases between them. The CDR3 is 15 amino acids. Germline V lookup: CDR1 SSHAT, CDR2 FNYEAQ (reference sequence). The CDR3 coding sequence is TGTGCCAGCAGCTTAAGCAGGGGGGGCCAAGAGACCCAGTACTTC. Amino acids: CASSLSRGGQETQYF.

The genes are TRBV27 and TRBJ2-1; D unclear. Germline-derived CDR1 and CDR2 are MNHEY and SMNVEV (reference sequence). Trimming removed 2 bases from V and 0 bases from J, with 11 bases in between. This CDR3 is 16 amino acids long. CDR3 in DNA: TGTGCCAGCAGTTTAGCCCCAAGTAGCTCCTACAATGAGCAGTTCTTC. Residues: CASSLAPSSSYNEQFF.

V gene TRBV11-3 combines with J gene TRBJ2-7, with a possible D match to TRBD1 (6 bases). The CDR3 loop spans 14 amino acids. Per germline, CDR1 SGHNT and CDR2 YENEEA. V was cut by 5 bases and J by 0 bases, with 11 bases left in between. This CDR3 reads CASSEQGASYEQYF. Written as DNA, the CDR3 is TGTGCCAGCAGCGAACAGGGAGCCTCCTACGAGCAGTACTTC.

This chain connects TRBV4-2 to TRBJ2-7, with TRBD2 as a possible D gene (6 bases). The CDR3 covers 17 residues. CDR1 LGHNA and CDR2 YNFKEQ come from the germline V gene. V was cut by 0 bases and J by 2 bases, with 17 bases left in between. The CDR3 DNA follows: TGTGCCAGCAGCCAAGACGAAGCCGGGACTGCTACCTACGAGCAGTACTTC. As protein: CASSQDEAGTATYEQYF.

This chain joins TRBV28 and TRBJ1-5; 9 bases map to TRBD1. V lost 6 bases to trimming and J lost 7 bases; unmatched junction nucleotides: 13. The CDR3 is 16 amino acids. The germline V gene encodes CDR1 MDHEN and CDR2 SYDVKM. The chain's CDR3 is CASSKAVGTGIQPQHF. CDR3 nucleotides: TGTGCCAGCAGCAAAGCGGTAGGGACAGGGATCCAGCCCCAGCATTTT.

The genes are TRBV27 and TRBJ2-1, with 7 positions matching TRBD2. This CDR3 spans 15 amino acids. The J segment lost 0 bases and the V segment lost 6 bases, leaving 5 bases of the junction unmatched. Germline V lookup: CDR1 MNHEY, CDR2 SMNVEV (reference sequence). CDR3 amino acids: CASRSGGFSYNEQFF. In nucleotides, the CDR3 is TGTGCCAGCAGATCCGGGGGGTTCTCCTACAATGAGCAGTTCTTC.

This clone was seen a few times. V and J are TRBV11-2 and TRBJ1-1; possible D gene TRBD1, 5 bases. CDR3 size: 14 residues. In germline, CDR1 is SGHAT, CDR2 FQNNGV. Trimming stripped 4 bases from V and 2 bases from J, with 11 bases between. The CDR3 coding sequence is TGTGCCAGCAGCTACGTGACAGAAAACACTGAAGCTTTCTTT. Amino acids: CASSYVTENTEAFF.

This chain joins TRBV6-4 and TRBJ1-3; D unclear. CDR3 size: 13 residues. The V gene's germline CDR1 is MRHNA and CDR2 SNTAGT. The V and J ends lost 8 bases and 0 bases respectively, with 8 bases between them. The CDR3 nucleotides read TGTGCCAGCGTCTGGATCTCTGGAAACACCATATATTTT. Amino acid sequence: CASVWISGNTIYF.

The rearrangement joins TRBV7-3 to TRBJ1-1; D unclear. The V gene lost 2 bases and the J gene lost 3 bases, with 7 bases spanning the gap. This CDR3 spans 13 amino acids. Germline V lookup: CDR1 SGHTA, CDR2 FQGTGA. In nucleotides, the CDR3 is TGTGCCAGCAGCTTACGGCCGGACACTGAAGCTTTCTTT. Its protein product is CASSLRPDTEAFF.

The chain has TRBV15 and TRBJ2-7; 7 positions agree with TRBD1. Germline CDR1 LNHNV, CDR2 YYDKDF (reference sequence). The CDR3 contains 15 residues. V lost 1 base to trimming and J lost 5 bases; unmatched junction nucleotides: 8. The CDR3 is CATSRVRDSGDEQYF. In DNA, the CDR3 is TGTGCCACCAGCAGAGTCCGGGACAGTGGGGACGAGCAGTACTTC.

This chain joins TRBV11-2 and TRBJ1-2; D is undetermined. The CDR3 sequence is 13 residues long. V lost 0 bases and J 1 base, leaving 3 bases between the germline ends. Germline CDR1 and CDR2: SGHAT and FQNNGV. The CDR3 protein is CASSLDSNYGYTF. The CDR3 region has the DNA TGTGCCAGCAGCTTAGATAGTAACTATGGCTACACCTTC.

This clone was detected only once. This chain uses TRBV28 with TRBJ1-2; possible D gene TRBD1, 5 bases. The CDR3 sequence is 15 residues long. Between the trimmed V and J ends, which lost 2 bases and 2 bases, there was a span of 12 bases. CDR1 is MDHEN, CDR2 SYDVKM, per germline. The CDR3, as DNA: TGTGCCAGCAGTTTAGGGTTTAGGGGAAACTATGGCTACACCTTC. Translated: CASSLGFRGNYGYTF.

The chain is built from TRBV28 and TRBJ2-5; 8 bases map to TRBD2. CDR1 is MDHEN and CDR2 is SYDVKM in the germline V gene. This CDR3 region has 16 residues. The V gene end was trimmed by 5 bases and the J gene end by 2 bases; junction bases not matched to a gene: 10. The CDR3 here is CASSPTVGLEQETQYF. The CDR3 nucleotides read TGTGCCAGCAGTCCCACGGTGGGACTAGAACAAGAGACCCAGTACTTC.

This chain links TRBV11-1 with TRBJ2-7; D possibly corresponds to TRBD1 (5 bases). CDR3 length: 13 amino acids. Germline-derived CDR1 and CDR2 are SGHAT and FQDESV (reference sequence). The V gene lost 5 bases and the J gene lost 5 bases, with 13 bases spanning the gap. CDR3 in amino acids: CASSPGQTHEQYF. CDR3 bases: TGTGCCAGCAGCCCCGGACAAACCCACGAGCAGTACTTC.